This T cell receptor beta chain was recovered during a study of blood T cell repertoires in COVID-19. Across the whole study: PBMCs, B-cell-depleted T cells, or T cells provided the cDNA or gDNA that made up the material.

V was clipped by 2 bases and J by 5 bases, with 6 bases between them. CDR1 and CDR2 from the germline V gene are SGHAT and FQNNGV. This CDR3 contains 12 residues. In the authors' methods: Estimation of nucleated cell counts relied on the amplification of reference gene primers. Produced via immunoSEQ multiplex PCR; TCRdb's table is partial and in-frame only. That table is the source of V, J and clone size, and D and trimming were worked out from the DNA. Of roughly 150,000 clones listed, around 91% were seen once; the top ten hold 15%. This sequence joins TRBV11-2 and TRBJ1-2; no firm D call. The source material was peripheral blood. The receptor's source is a woman aged 40 to 49 with acute or convalescent COVID-19. CDR3 region: CASSLSQYGYTF. CDR3 nucleotide sequence: TGTGCCAGCAGCTTATCACAGTATGGCTACACCTTC.